What follows describes a single T cell receptor (beta chain). The data were taken from a study of shared clonotypes between healthy human individuals. The table came from immunoSEQ multiplex PCR; TCRdb's copy has only in-frame clones and leaves some out. The sample records about 2.4 million clones, 93% being singletons. With 3 bases clipped from V and 1 base from J, the junction kept 2 bases outside the gene matches. The CDR3 is 14 residues long. The germline CDR1 and CDR2 sequences are SNHLY and FYNNEI. This TCR was sampled from a man aged 18-30 years in good health. Some clones in this sample may be carry-over from other donors' samples. The V call is TRBV2, the J call TRBJ2-7; 8 bases are a match to TRBD1. The sample consisted of naive CD4+ T cells from PBMCs. The subset denotes: CD45RA+ positively selected. The CDR3 DNA reads as TGTGCCAGCAGTGAGGACAGGGCATCCTACGAGCAGTACTTC. This codes for CASSEDRASYEQYF. The whole variable domain, remainder taken from reference TRBV2 and TRBJ2-7, is EPEVTQTPSHQVTQMGQEVILRCVPISNHLYFYWYRQILGQKVEFLVSFYNNEISEKSEIFDDQFSVERPDGSNFTLKIRSTKLEDSAMYFCASSEDRASYEQYFGPGTRLTVT.